The present entry profiles one T cell receptor (beta chain) with its context. The sample originates from a study of blood T cell repertoires in COVID-19. The protocol was immunoSEQ multiplex PCR, while the TCRdb copy is restricted to in-frame clones and leaves out a portion. The profile shows 70,000 or so clones, about 70% of them singletons. The CDR3 runs 15 residues. From germline, CDR1 is SGHTA and CDR2 FQGTGA. Losses at the gene ends were 6 bases for V and 7 bases for J; bases not matched to a gene: 11. This clonotype was sampled from a woman in her sixties or seventies with acute or convalescent COVID-19. The chain couples TRBV7-3 to TRBJ2-1; 8 bases agree with TRBD2. The sample comprised peripheral blood. CDR3 residues: CASSPLVAGSNEQFF. Written as DNA, the CDR3 is TGTGCCAGCAGTCCCCTGGTAGCGGGATCGAATGAGCAGTTCTTC.